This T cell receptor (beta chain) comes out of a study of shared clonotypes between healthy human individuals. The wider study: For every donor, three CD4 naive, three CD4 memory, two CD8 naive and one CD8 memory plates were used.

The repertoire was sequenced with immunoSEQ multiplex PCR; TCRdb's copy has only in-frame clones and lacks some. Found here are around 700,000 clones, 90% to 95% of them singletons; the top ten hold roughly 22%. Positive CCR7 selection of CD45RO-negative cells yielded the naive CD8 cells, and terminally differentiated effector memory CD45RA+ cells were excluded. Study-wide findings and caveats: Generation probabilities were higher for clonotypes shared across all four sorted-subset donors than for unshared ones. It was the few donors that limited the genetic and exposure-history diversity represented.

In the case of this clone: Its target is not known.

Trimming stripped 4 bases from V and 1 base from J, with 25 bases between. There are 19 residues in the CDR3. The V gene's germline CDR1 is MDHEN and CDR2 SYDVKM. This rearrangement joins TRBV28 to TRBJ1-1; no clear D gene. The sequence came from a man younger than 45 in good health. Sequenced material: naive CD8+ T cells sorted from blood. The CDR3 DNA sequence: TGTGCCAGCAGTTACCCTGTACCTTCCCTGGAAAGTCGGAACACTGAAGCTTTCTTT. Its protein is CASSYPVPSLESRNTEAFF.